The source of this TCR beta chain is a study of preoperative IRX-2 immunotherapy in early breast cancer. V lost 9 bases to trimming and J lost 5 bases, with 22 bases between them. The CDR3 length is 16 residues. Treatment noted: preoperative locoregional IRX-2 cytokine immunotherapy. Preoperative locoregional IRX-2 cytokine immunotherapy was tested in the phase Ib source study. Assay used: immunoSEQ multiplex PCR; TCRdb lists only in-frame clones, some missing. This table holds about 42,000 clones, about 80% found once. This clonotype was sampled from a human donor with breast cancer. The specimen comprised tumor tissue, sampled after IRX-2 immunotherapy. The rearrangement uses TRBV7-1 and TRBJ2-2; D is possibly TRBD1 or TRBD2 (6 bases each). TRBV7-1 belongs to the ORF category, with a function that is uncertain. CDR3 sequence: CARRTDAGHLTGELFF. The CDR3 bases are TGTGCCAGGAGGACCGACGCGGGACATCTGACCGGGGAGCTGTTTTTT.